Below, 4 T cell receptor beta chains from the same sample are listed, as sequenced in a study of cytomegalovirus exposure and HLA in healthy donors. The protocol was immunoSEQ multiplex PCR, while the TCRdb copy is restricted to in-frame clones and leaves out a portion. The table includes about 110,000 clones, under 97% detected once. Sequencing used PBMCs. These receptors were taken from a woman aged 18-29 years in good health and CMV-seronegative.

The V and J genes are TRBV5-1 and TRBJ1-1, with TRBD1 identical over 8 bases. The CDR3 has 14 residues. CDR1 SGHRS and CDR2 YFSETQ come from the germline V gene. V lost 4 bases to trimming and J lost 1 base; unmatched junction nucleotides: 3. The CDR3 protein is CASSPGTGNTEAFF. The CDR3 DNA is TGCGCCAGCAGCCCAGGGACAGGGAACACTGAAGCTTTCTTT. Full variable domain (rest looked up from reference TRBV5-1 and TRBJ1-1): KAGVTQTPRYLIKTRGQQVTLSCSPISGHRSVSWYQQTPGQGLQFLFEYFSETQRNKGNFPGRFSGRQFSNSRSEMNVSTLELGDSALYLCASSPGTGNTEAFFGQGTRLTVV.

The chain uses TRBV9 and TRBJ2-2; 9 positions agree with TRBD1. The CDR3 extends over 14 amino acids. Germline V lookup: CDR1 SGDLS, CDR2 YYNGEE. V was clipped by 6 bases and J by 7 bases; unmatched bases: 7. CDR3 residues: CASTGTGSVGELFF. DNA for the CDR3: TGTGCCAGCACTGGGACAGGGTCCGTCGGGGAGCTGTTTTTT.

The rearrangement joins TRBV5-1 to TRBJ2-3; TRBD1 aligns across 8 bases. Germline-derived CDR1 and CDR2 are SGHRS and YFSETQ. Trimming at V came to 3 bases and at J to 2 bases, leaving 8 bases not matched to a gene. The CDR3 extends over 16 amino acids. This CDR3 is CASSSGGGQVTDTQYF. CDR3 DNA sequence: TGCGCCAGCAGCTCAGGTGGGGGACAGGTCACAGATACGCAGTATTTT. The full variable domain, in which reference TRBV5-1 and TRBJ2-3 provide the parts outside the CDR3, is KAGVTQTPRYLIKTRGQQVTLSCSPISGHRSVSWYQQTPGQGLQFLFEYFSETQRNKGNFPGRFSGRQFSNSRSEMNVSTLELGDSALYLCASSSGGGQVTDTQYFGPGTRLTVL.

The genes are TRBV7-6 and TRBJ2-1, with 7 nucleotides matching TRBD1. CDR1 and CDR2 (germline): SGHVS, FNYEAQ. This CDR3 comprises 15 residues. V lost 4 bases and J lost 4; bases outside the gene matches: 7. CDR3 in DNA: TGTGCCAGCAGCTCCCAGGGGGAATTATACAATGAGCAGTTCTTC. Translating it yields CASSSQGELYNEQFF.